This T cell receptor (beta chain) emerged from a study of tumor-infiltrating lymphocytes in primary liver carcinoma (dated by TCRdb to between 2016 and 2019). About the full investigation: Of the five patients, three men and two women aged 30 to 69 years, four had hepatocellular carcinoma and one had combined HCC and intrahepatic cholangiocarcinoma. Technical replicate repertoires showed high reproducibility, with mean shared-clone rates around 0.91 and correlation coefficients above 0.95. The five patients had tumors of stage T1-T3 N0M0, with maximum diameters ranging from roughly 4 to 11 cm. A total of 35 or so specimens from 5 patients went through TCRbeta repertoire sequencing, namely 25 tumor regions, 5 adjacent noncancerous liver tissues and 5 peripheral blood samples. Samples yielded roughly 3.5 to 8 million productive TCRbeta reads; read depth did not differ significantly between tissue types. TCRbeta repertoire sequencing, expression microarrays and whole-exome sequencing were combined in the study across five regions of each liver tumor, with adjacent normal tissue and blood also included. General findings and caveats noted by the study authors: Because sequencing covered only the TCR beta chain and unpaired alpha chains were not captured, true repertoire diversity is likely underestimated. Since the samples were bulk and unsorted, there was no way to compare CD4+ and CD8+ T cell repertoires. Compared with blood, tumors had a significantly larger share of the repertoire taken up by the top 250 clones (p = 0.039). Pairs of tumor regions showed greater repertoire overlap (mean about 35%) than tumor-adjacent pairs (roughly 17%) or tumor-blood pairs (around 15%), which is consistent with antigen-driven expansion. With just 4 or 5 patients in the study, the authors point out that the findings should be validated in a larger study.

The germline V gene (reference sequence) specifies SEHNR as CDR1 and FQNEAQ as CDR2. Ends trimmed: V by 1 base, J by 5 bases; bases unmatched to a gene: 3. Taken from cysteine to phenylalanine, the CDR3 has 15 residues. Only the CDR3 region is kept as DNA, spanning 45 bases read in frame from base 1. This clonotype was seen many times. No antigen is known for it. Base quality data are lacking; no much larger clone is found one base away. Without any cell sorting, total RNA and DNA were extracted together from around 20-30 mg of bulk tissue using the AllPrep DNA/RNA mini kit. Four or five patients with histopathologically diagnosed primary liver carcinoma underwent surgical resection in China between November 2015 and March 2016. Patients had chronic HBV infection and were treatment-naive at sampling. Pieces of fresh tumor and adjacent tissue were cut in half, with one half kept in RNAlater at -80 degrees C and the other half sent for histology.

A constant-region primer and ProtoScript II reverse transcriptase were used to reverse-transcribe TCRbeta-specific cDNA from approximately 550 ng total RNA. Construction of the TCRbeta libraries relied on three nested rounds of multiplex PCR, following a slightly modified ARM-PCR procedure. The first two PCR rounds used multiplex TRBV1-TRBV30 forward primers with a Cbeta reverse primer, each for about 10 cycles. A final 25-cycle PCR with Deep VentR polymerase added sample barcodes and Illumina adapters. Before sequencing, amplicons of 200-500 bp were gel-purified using a QIAquick gel extraction kit. An Illumina HiSeq 2500 was used to sequence the TCRbeta amplicons, generating 250-bp paired-end reads. In the original analysis: Trimmomatic v0.33 was used to quality-trim the reads, and FLASH v1.2.11 was used to merge paired reads so that full CDR3 sequences could be recovered. MiGEC v1.2.1b assigned V, D and J germline segments to the rearranged TCRbeta sequences. Clonotype statistics and Shannon-Wiener diversity indices were computed with VDJtools v1.0.0. Except for diversity analysis, only each sample's 250 most abundant clonotypes were used in subsequent analyses to reduce sampling bias. TCRdb cleaned the public reads at Q25 with fastp, built clones with MiXCR and kept in-frame beta chains. Rows with a matching CDR3 protein are joined into one entry that keeps the most common DNA and genes. The authors' filters were not applied to this entry. The sample includes over 100,000 distinct CDR3 sequences, with about two thirds observed a single time. Jointly, the top ten make up over 7.5% of the sample.

The receptor was derived from a woman aged 60-70 years with primary liver carcinoma and hepatitis B virus infection. Recombination joined TRBV7-9 with TRBJ1-5; TRBD1 aligns with 9 central bases. Specimen: tumor-adjacent normal liver tissue. The encoded CDR3 is CASSLVGQGHQPQHF. The bases read TGTGCCAGCAGCTTAGTGGGACAGGGTCATCAGCCCCAGCATTTT.